The clone carrying this T cell receptor (beta chain) was counted a single time. Its antigen is undetermined. The sample comes from a study of blood T cells in healthy people across ages. Study outcomes and limitations: Across the age range, TCR beta diversity per million T cells fell in a roughly linear way.

PCR was performed a second time for about 6 to 12 cycles using a sample-barcoded 5' primer and a J-beta primer mix. TCRdb re-analysed the 5' RACE reads in MiXCR, keeping a single row per CDR3 protein. The sample carries 1.5 million to 2 million distinct CDR3 sequences, around 42% recorded once. Sequenced sample: blood. The sequence came from a human donor in good health.

Here the CDR3 DNA reads TGCGCCAGCAGCTTCGACATGCCTGCGGACATTCAGTACTTC. Protein sequence: CASSFDMPADIQYF. The chain carries TRBV5-1 and TRBJ2-4; D remains ambiguous. The V gene lost 2 bases and the J gene lost 8 bases, with 14 bases spanning the gap. The V gene's germline CDR1 is SGHRS and CDR2 YFSETQ. The CDR3 length is 14 residues.